This entry lists 4 T cell receptor beta chains sequenced from one sample in a study of blood T cells in healthy people across ages (dated by TCRdb to 2015 to 2017). The library was made by 5' RACE. Sequenced on an Illumina HiSeq 2500. The second PCR ran for about 6 to 12 cycles and used a J-beta primer mix along with a sample-barcoded 5' primer. TCRdb cleaned the public reads at Q25 with fastp, built clones with MiXCR and kept in-frame beta chains. Rows matching on CDR3 protein sequence are summarized as one entry with the most common DNA and genes. The sample table lists roughly 1 million distinct CDR3 sequences, roughly a quarter of them with a count of one. The ten most abundant clones make up 0.75% of the sample. These data are also associated with another study on T cells of mothers and their children.

The sample comprised blood. These receptors originate from a girl aged 2-10 years in good health.

The J gene is TRBJ2-7, the V gene TRBV29-1; 7 bases fit TRBD1. Per the germline V gene, CDR1 is SQVTM and CDR2 is ANQGSEA. Losses at the gene ends were 5 bases for V and 4 bases for J; bases not matched to a gene: 2. CDR3 size: 11 residues. The CDR3 coding sequence is TGCAGCGTTACAGGGGAGTACGAGCAGTACTTC. It is translated as CSVTGEYEQYF.

The chain couples TRBV7-9 to TRBJ1-4; 7 nucleotides line up with TRBD1. This CDR3 is 15 amino acids long. V was pared by 3 bases and J by 8 bases, with 9 bases of the junction left unmatched. Germline V CDR1 and CDR2: SEHNR, FQNEAQ (reference sequence). CDR3 DNA: TGTGCCAGCAGCTTTAAACAGGGGATGGGCGAAAAACTGTTTTTT. This codes for CASSFKQGMGEKLFF.

This chain joins TRBV20-1 and TRBJ2-1; 12 positions agree with TRBD2. The CDR3 has 15 residues. Losses at the gene ends were 1 base for V and 8 bases for J; bases not matched to a gene: 6. CDR1 DFQATT and CDR2 SNEGSKA come from the germline V gene (reference sequence). The DNA of the CDR3 is TGCAGTGCTAGAGGTCCTAGCGGGAGGGTTGATGAGCAGTTCTTC. Amino acid sequence: CSARGPSGRVDEQFF.

The chain recombines TRBV7-2 with TRBJ2-5; D gene uncertain. CDR1 and CDR2 from the germline V gene are SGHTA and FQGNSA. The CDR3 contains 15 residues. The V and J ends lost 1 base and 5 bases respectively, with 14 bases between them. As DNA, the CDR3 is TGTGCCAGCAGCTTAGGGACCGGGTCCGGGGAGACCCAGTACTTC. Translated, it gives CASSLGTGSGETQYF.